The 26 T cell receptor beta chains below come from one sample, sequenced in a study of long-term antiretroviral therapy in people with HIV. Survey level was the resolution at which the v3.0 immunoSEQ assay ran. Some clones are missing from TCRdb's copy, which holds only in-frame ones; the method was immunoSEQ multiplex PCR. The sample consists of tens of thousands of clones, 94% of them appearing once. The starting material was unsorted PBMCs, obtained 7.4 years after starting antiretroviral therapy. All receptors come from a man aged 45 to 65 with HIV.

The V call is TRBV29-1, the J call TRBJ2-3; D remains unclear. V shed 4 bases and J shed 3 bases, with 14 bases lying between them. The CDR3 loop spans 14 amino acids. Germline V gene lookup returns CDR1 SQVTM and CDR2 ANQGSEA. In DNA form, the CDR3 reads TGCAGCGTTGCCAACCGGTTGGGAACAGATACGCAGTATTTT. It codes for CSVANRLGTDTQYF.

This chain joins TRBV7-8 and TRBJ2-3; 7 positions agree with TRBD2. There are 16 residues in the CDR3. The J segment lost 3 bases and the V segment lost 5 bases, leaving 11 bases of the junction unmatched. Germline V lookup: CDR1 SGHVS, CDR2 FQNEAQ. CDR3 coding DNA: TGTGCCAGCAGCCTAAGAGGGCGGGGGTTAACAGATACGCAGTATTTT. The encoded protein is CASSLRGRGLTDTQYF.

The table lists this clone with a count of one. This rearrangement joins TRBV2 to TRBJ2-2, with D possibly TRBD2 on 5 matching bases. The CDR3 extends over 13 amino acids. V was shortened by 2 bases and J by 5 bases, with 6 bases between the two germline ends. Germline values: CDR1 SNHLY, CDR2 FYNNEI. The CDR3 nucleotides read TGTGCCAGCAGTGAAAGGAGGACCGGGGAGCTGTTTTTT. Protein product: CASSERRTGELFF. Full variable domain (missing parts from reference TRBV2 and TRBJ2-2): EPEVTQTPSHQVTQMGQEVILRCVPISNHLYFYWYRQILGQKVEFLVSFYNNEISEKSEIFDDQFSVERPDGSNFTLKIRSTKLEDSAMYFCASSERRTGELFFGEGSRLTVL.

The chain has TRBV5-1 and TRBJ1-4, with D hard to call. V lost 4 bases and J 0 bases, leaving 10 bases between the germline ends. Germline lookup yields CDR1 SGHRS and CDR2 YFSETQ. CDR3 length: 15 amino acids. Here the CDR3 reads CASSLSRSTNEKLFF. The CDR3 bases are TGCGCCAGCAGCCTGAGCAGATCAACTAATGAAAAACTGTTTTTT.

This sequence joins TRBV5-8 and TRBJ1-6; no firm D call. The germline V gene has CDR1 SGHTS and CDR2 YDEGEE. The CDR3 sequence is 11 residues long. V was clipped by 2 bases and J by 8 bases, with 2 bases between them. Written as DNA, the CDR3 is TGTGCCAGCAGCTTTGATTCACCCCTCCACTTT. As protein: CASSFDSPLHF. The full variable domain, in which reference TRBV5-8 and TRBJ1-6 provide the parts outside the CDR3, is EAGVTQSPTHLIKTRGQQATLRCSPISGHTSVYWYQQALGLGLQFLLWYDEGEERNRGNFPPRFSGRQFPNYSSELNVNALELEDSALYLCASSFDSPLHFGNGTRLTVT.

This rearrangement joins TRBV21-1 to TRBJ1-1. TRBV21-1 is tagged as a pseudogene. This CDR3 spans 14 amino acids. CDR3 DNA sequence: TGTGCCAGCAGCAAAGTAGGGGGGGCGACTGAAGCTTTCTTT. It encodes CASSKVGGATEAFF.

The rearrangement uses TRBV30 and TRBJ1-2, with D maybe TRBD1 (6 bases). The CDR3 has 15 amino acids. Germline loops: CDR1 GTSNPN, CDR2 SVGIG (reference sequence). Between the trimmed V and J ends, which lost 0 bases and 7 bases, there was a span of 18 bases. The CDR3 region is CAWSVNLGGAGGYTF. CDR3 bases: TGTGCCTGGAGTGTAAACCTAGGGGGAGCTGGTGGCTACACCTTC.

The chain carries TRBV2 and TRBJ1-4; the D gene is possibly TRBD1 (5 bases). Germline V gives CDR1 SNHLY, CDR2 FYNNEI. This CDR3 has 16 residues. V lost 1 base, J lost 0 bases, and 9 bases lay in between. The CDR3 bases are TGTGCCAGCAGTGAAGACAGGATCACAACTAATGAAAAACTGTTTTTT. Residues: CASSEDRITTNEKLFF.

The genes are TRBV12-2 and TRBJ2-7; no DNA check was done on the table's D call, TRBD1. TRBV12-2 is designated a pseudogene. This CDR3 is 18 amino acids long. The CDR3 sequence is CASRLSTRWTGNTYEQYF. For the CDR3, the DNA is TGTGCAAGTCGCTTAAGTACTAGGTGGACAGGGAATACCTACGAGCAGTACTTC.

This clone was found once. The chain carries TRBV19 and TRBJ1-2; 8 bases line up with TRBD1. V dropped 4 bases and J dropped 6; count of bases not matched to a gene: 7. The CDR3 length is 14 residues. Looked up from germline, CDR1 is LNHDA and CDR2 is SQIVND (reference sequence). CDR3 in amino acids: CASSSLDRVDGYTF. Written as DNA, the CDR3 is TGTGCCAGTAGTAGTTTGGACAGGGTGGATGGCTACACCTTC.

The rearrangement uses TRBV7-2 and TRBJ1-5, with D unresolved. The germline V and J ends were trimmed by 1 base and 0 bases, with 1 base remaining between them. CDR3 length: 13 amino acids. Germline CDR1 reads SGHTA; CDR2 reads FQGNSA. DNA of the CDR3: TGTGCCAGCAGCTTAGATAGCAATCAGCCCCAGCATTTT. Residues: CASSLDSNQPQHF.

The J gene is TRBJ1-1, the V gene TRBV6-4; unclear D gene. Trimming shortened V by 4 bases and J by 5 bases, and 11 bases separated the two germline ends. The CDR3 is 13 residues long. Germline loops: CDR1 MRHNA, CDR2 SNTAGT. The CDR3 sequence: CASSVDPGTEAFF. CDR3 bases: TGTGCCAGCAGTGTGGATCCGGGGACTGAAGCTTTCTTT.

The chain has TRBV19 and TRBJ1-5, with a tentative D call TRBD1 (5 bases). The CDR3 has 15 residues. Trimming took 3 bases from V and 4 from J, leaving 13 bases between them. CDR1 and CDR2 from the germline V gene are LNHDA and SQIVND (reference sequence). The CDR3 protein is CASSIARDGNQPQHF. The DNA of the CDR3 is TGTGCCAGTAGTATTGCCCGGGACGGAAATCAGCCCCAGCATTTT.

This rearrangement joins TRBV5-4 to TRBJ2-3; 10 bases are shared with TRBD2. Germline values: CDR1 SGHNT, CDR2 YYREEE (reference sequence). Losses at the gene ends were 10 bases for V and 0 bases for J; bases not matched to a gene: 11. The CDR3 consists of 16 residues. In DNA form, the CDR3 reads TGTGCCCGTCGGAGAGCGGGGGGGTATAGCACAGATACGCAGTATTTT. This encodes CARRRAGGYSTDTQYF. Based on the CDR3 plus reference TRBV5-4 and TRBJ2-3, the full variable domain is ETGVTQSPTHLIKTRGQQVTLRCSSQSGHNTVSWYQQALGQGPQFIFQYYREEENGRGNFPPRFSGLQFPNYSSELNVNALELDDSALYLCARRRAGGYSTDTQYFGPGTRLTVL.

V gene TRBV6-5 combines with J gene TRBJ2-1, with 10 bases fitting TRBD1. CDR1 MNHEY and CDR2 SVGAGI come from the germline V gene. V was pared by 2 bases and J by 9 bases, with 4 bases of the junction left unmatched. The CDR3 runs to 14 residues. CDR3 protein: CASSYPGQGVEQFF. The CDR3 DNA reads as TGTGCCAGCAGTTACCCAGGACAGGGGGTTGAGCAGTTCTTC.

This clone came up a few times. The sample holds other DNA sequences that translate to the same CDR3. This chain uses TRBV28 with TRBJ1-1; D uncertain. Per the germline V gene, CDR1 is MDHEN and CDR2 is SYDVKM. Trimming stripped 6 bases from V and 1 base from J, with 9 bases between. The CDR3 runs to 13 residues. This CDR3 is CASSRTGNTEAFF. CDR3 in DNA: TGTGCCAGCAGCCGGACGGGGAACACTGAAGCTTTCTTT. Full variable domain (missing parts from reference TRBV28 and TRBJ1-1): DVKVTQSSRYLVKRTGEKVFLECVQDMDHENMFWYRQDPGLGLRLIYFSYDVKMKEKGDIPEGYSVSREKKERFSLILESASTNQTSMYLCASSRTGNTEAFFGQGTRLTVV.

The chain recombines TRBV11-3 with TRBJ2-3; 10 bases map to TRBD1. The J segment lost 4 bases and the V segment lost 5 bases, leaving 6 bases of the junction unmatched. The CDR3 consists of 15 residues. Germline CDR1 SGHNT, CDR2 YENEEA. This chain's CDR3 is CASSTGTGAPDTQYF. CDR3 nucleotide sequence: TGTGCCAGCAGCACAGGGACAGGGGCCCCAGATACGCAGTATTTT.

V and J are TRBV28 and TRBJ1-5, with 8 bases identical to TRBD1. Germline-derived CDR1 and CDR2 are MDHEN and SYDVKM. The CDR3 is 16 amino acids. V lost 6 bases and J lost 4; bases outside the gene matches: 11. The CDR3 nucleotides are TGTGCCAGCAGACCCGACGGACAGGGCTCTAATCAGCCCCAGCATTTT. Protein: CASRPDGQGSNQPQHF.

This chain's CDR3 is CASSLEAGVGEKLFF. DNA for the CDR3: TGTGCCAGCAGCTTAGAGGCAGGGGTCGGTGAAAAACTGTTTTTT. This chain joins TRBV7-2 and TRBJ1-4, with a weak D call TRBD1 (6 bases). V was pared by 1 base and J by 7 bases, with 13 bases between. Germline V gene sequence: CDR1 SGHTA, CDR2 FQGNSA. This CDR3 contains 15 residues.

The chain carries TRBV4-1 and TRBJ1-1; TRBD1 might be the D (5 bases). V was clipped by 5 bases and J by 1 base, with 11 bases between them. The CDR3 has 14 amino acids. Looked up from germline, CDR1 is MGHRA and CDR2 is YSYEKL. The DNA of the CDR3 is TGCGCCAGCAGCAAGGGGATACGGAACACTGAAGCTTTCTTT. Its protein product is CASSKGIRNTEAFF.

The chain couples TRBV7-3 to TRBJ2-3; D perhaps matches TRBD1 (6 bases). The CDR3 contains 15 residues. The V and J ends lost 8 bases and 1 base respectively, with 16 bases between them. The germline V gene encodes CDR1 SGHTA and CDR2 FQGTGA. CDR3 in amino acids: CASLLQGAGTDTQYF. The DNA for the CDR3 is TGTGCCAGCTTGTTACAGGGAGCGGGCACAGATACGCAGTATTTT. Based on the CDR3 plus reference TRBV7-3 and TRBJ2-3, the full variable domain is GAGVSQTPSNKVTEKGKYVELRCDPISGHTALYWYRQSLGQGPEFLIYFQGTGAADDSGLPNDRFFAVRPEGSVSTLKIQRTERGDSAVYLCASLLQGAGTDTQYFGPGTRLTVL.

V is TRBV5-1 and J is TRBJ2-7; TRBD1 matches 9 bases. V shed 4 bases and J 6 bases; nucleotides not matched to a gene: 8. CDR1 is SGHRS and CDR2 is YFSETQ in the germline V gene. The length of the CDR3 is 14 residues. The CDR3 sequence: CASSNGQGMGEQYF. CDR3 nucleotides: TGCGCCAGCAGCAACGGACAGGGGATGGGCGAGCAGTACTTC.

Details on this clone: This likely traces to a read error, being one base from a far larger clone. The rearrangement joins TRBV5-2 to TRBJ2-2. TRBV5-2 is listed as a pseudogene. The CDR3 runs 12 residues. In nucleotides, the CDR3 is TGTGCCAGCAGCCCCCTTACCGGGGAGCTGTTTTTT. Translated: CASSPLTGELFF.

The genes are TRBV4-3 and TRBJ2-2; TRBD2 matches 10 bases. The CDR3 covers 15 residues. Germline CDR1 is LGHNA and CDR2 is YSLEER. J lost 7 bases, V lost 5 bases, and 7 bases had no gene match. The CDR3 sequence is CASSALAGGGGELFF. CDR3 sequence (DNA): TGCGCCAGCAGCGCATTAGCGGGGGGCGGCGGGGAGCTGTTTTTT.

V and J are TRBV6-1 and TRBJ1-1; 7 bases match TRBD1. Germline loops: CDR1 MNHNS, CDR2 SASEGT. Trimming removed 5 bases from V and 1 base from J; junction bases left unmatched: 4. The length of the CDR3 is 14 residues. CDR3 sequence reads: CASSQTGANTEAFF. The CDR3, as DNA: TGTGCCAGCAGTCAAACAGGGGCGAACACTGAAGCTTTCTTT.

The rearrangement joins TRBV6-1 to TRBJ2-3, with 9 bases identical to TRBD2. The CDR3 contains 15 residues. The germline CDR1 and CDR2 sequences are MNHNS and SASEGT. V lost 2 bases, J lost 6 bases, and 6 bases stayed unmatched. CDR3 sequence (DNA): TGTGCCAGCAGTGAACTTGCGGGGGGGCCCGATACGCAGTATTTT. Translation: CASSELAGGPDTQYF.